The 5 T cell receptor beta chains given below trace back to one sample, sequenced in a study of blood T cells in healthy people across ages. A second roughly 6 to 12 cycle PCR used barcoded and J-beta primers. TCRdb recomputed calls from the 5' RACE reads with MiXCR, one row per CDR3 protein. The repertoire holds some 710,000 distinct CDR3 sequences, with about half as singletons. Source material: blood. The receptors derive from a man older than 75 in good health.

This chain links TRBV10-2 with TRBJ2-3; D is ambiguous. Germline V gene sequence: CDR1 WSHSY, CDR2 SAAADI. This CDR3 has 16 residues. The V end was cut by 3 bases, the J end by 0 bases, with 13 bases between. CDR3 bases: TGCGCCAGCAGTGACTTCGGCTCGAGGAGCACAGATACGCAGTATTTT. Translating gives CASSDFGSRSTDTQYF.

This clonotype was seen a handful of times. This chain connects TRBV28 to TRBJ2-5, with 11 bases that match TRBD2. The CDR3 extends over 15 amino acids. V trimming: 7 bases; J trimming: 5 bases; junction bases outside the gene matches: 9. Germline assignment: CDR1 MDHEN and CDR2 SYDVKM. CDR3 in DNA: TGTGCCAGCATGAATAGCGGGAGGGCCAGGGAGACCCAGTACTTC. Translated, it gives CASMNSGRARETQYF.

This clonotype showed up just a few times. This rearrangement joins TRBV7-2 to TRBJ2-7; D not certain. The CDR3 loop spans 14 amino acids. Germline V gene sequence: CDR1 SGHTA, CDR2 FQGNSA. Trimming took 5 bases from V and 0 from J, leaving 11 bases between them. As DNA, the CDR3 is TGTGCCAGCAGCACTACAAGGAACTCCTACGAGCAGTACTTC. The encoded protein is CASSTTRNSYEQYF. Looking up the rest from reference TRBV7-2 and TRBJ2-7 gives the full variable domain: GAGVSQSPSNKVTEKGKDVELRCDPISGHTALYWYRQSLGQGLEFLIYFQGNSAPDKSGLPSDRFSAERTGGSVSTLTIQRTQQEDSAVYLCASSTTRNSYEQYFGPGTRLTVT.

This clonotype was counted many times. This chain joins TRBV7-3 and TRBJ2-7; 10 nucleotides agree with TRBD2. The trim removed 5 bases at V and 6 bases at J, leaving 10 bases unmatched. The CDR3 consists of 15 residues. Per the germline V gene, CDR1 is SGHTA and CDR2 is FQGTGA. The CDR3 loop reads CASSGYIAGGREQYF. CDR3 DNA sequence: TGTGCCAGCAGCGGATACATAGCGGGAGGTCGCGAGCAGTACTTC.

J is TRBJ2-3 and V is TRBV7-2; no reliable D call. The germline V and J ends were trimmed by 1 base and 1 base, with 9 bases remaining between them. The germline V gene has CDR1 SGHTA and CDR2 FQGNSA. This CDR3 has 15 residues. CDR3 DNA: TGTGCCAGCAGCTTAGACGCAGGAGGCACAGATACGCAGTATTTT. Protein: CASSLDAGGTDTQYF.